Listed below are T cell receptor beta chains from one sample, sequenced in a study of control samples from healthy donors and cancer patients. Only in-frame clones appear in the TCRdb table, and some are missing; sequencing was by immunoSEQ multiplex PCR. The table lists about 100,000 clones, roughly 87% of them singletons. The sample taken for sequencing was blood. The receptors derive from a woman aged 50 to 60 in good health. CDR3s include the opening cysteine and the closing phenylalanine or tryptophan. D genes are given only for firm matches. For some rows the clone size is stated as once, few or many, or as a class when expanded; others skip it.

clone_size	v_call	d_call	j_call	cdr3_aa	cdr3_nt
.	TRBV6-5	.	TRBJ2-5	CASLRGKEETQYF	TGTGCCAGCCTTCGGGGGAAGGAGGAGACCCAGTACTTC
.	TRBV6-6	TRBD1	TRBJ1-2	CASSYSPGQPQGYTF	TGTGCCAGCAGTTACTCCCCGGGACAGCCCCAGGGCTACACCTTC
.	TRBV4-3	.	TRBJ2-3	CASSLRGASSTDTQYF	TGCGCCAGCAGCCTGCGTGGGGCTTCCTCCACAGATACGCAGTATTTT
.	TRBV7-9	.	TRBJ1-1	CASGGLVDTEAFF	TGTGCCAGCGGAGGGCTGGTGGACACTGAAGCTTTCTTT
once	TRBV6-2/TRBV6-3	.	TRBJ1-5	CASSLRHGSRFQPQHF	TGTGCCAGCAGTCTTAGACACGGCAGTCGCTTCCAGCCCCAGCATTTT
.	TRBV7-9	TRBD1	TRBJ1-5	CASSEDRAIHQPQHF	TGTGCCAGCAGCGAGGACAGGGCGATACATCAGCCCCAGCATTTT
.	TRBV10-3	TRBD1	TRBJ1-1	CAISESVTTTATGNLPEAFF	TGTGCCATCAGTGAGTCCGTAACGACGACAGCGACAGGGAATCTGCCTGAAGCTTTCTTT
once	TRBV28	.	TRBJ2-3	CASSLRGATGTDTQYF	TGTGCCAGCAGTTTAAGGGGGGCGACAGGGACAGATACGCAGTATTTT
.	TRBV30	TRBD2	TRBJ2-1	CAWSLAGAKYNEQFF	TGTGCCTGGAGCCTAGCGGGGGCGAAATACAATGAGCAGTTCTTC
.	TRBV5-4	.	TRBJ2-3	CASSYYTDTQYF	TGTGCCAGCAGCTACTACACAGATACGCAGTATTTT
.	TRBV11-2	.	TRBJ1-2	CASSLAAGGYTF	TGTGCCAGCAGCTTAGCTGCCGGTGGCTACACCTTC
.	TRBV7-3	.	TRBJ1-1	CASSSSGLGKAFF	TGTGCCAGCAGCTCGTCAGGTTTGGGAAAAGCTTTCTTT
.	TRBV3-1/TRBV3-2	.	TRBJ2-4	CASSHGSFQYF	TGTGCCAGCAGCCATGGGAGTTTTCAGTACTTC
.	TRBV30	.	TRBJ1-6	CAWRPGAYNSPLHF	TGTGCCTGGAGACCAGGGGCCTATAATTCACCCCTCCACTTT
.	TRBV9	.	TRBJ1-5	CASSVEGASNQPQHF	TGTGCCAGCAGCGTAGAAGGGGCTAGCAATCAGCCCCAGCATTTT
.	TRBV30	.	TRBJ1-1	CAWWGAGTEAFF	TGTGCCTGGTGGGGGGCAGGGACTGAAGCTTTCTTT
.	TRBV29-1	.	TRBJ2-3	CSIGGTDTQYF	TGCAGCATAGGAGGCACAGATACGCAGTATTTT
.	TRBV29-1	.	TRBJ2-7	CSVGSRGREYF	TGCAGCGTCGGGTCTCGGGGGCGGGAGTACTTC
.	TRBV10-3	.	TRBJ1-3	CAISEAATGNTIYF	TGTGCCATCAGTGAAGCGGCGACTGGAAACACCATATATTTT
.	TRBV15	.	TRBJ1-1	CATSRVGNTEAFF	TGTGCCACCAGCAGAGTAGGGAACACTGAAGCTTTCTTT
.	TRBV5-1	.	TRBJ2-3	CASSLDPLTDTQYF	TGCGCCAGCAGCTTGGATCCGCTCACAGATACGCAGTATTTT
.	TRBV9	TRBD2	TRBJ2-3	CASSEGTSMSDTQYF	TGTGCCAGCAGCGAAGGGACTAGTATGTCAGATACGCAGTATTTT
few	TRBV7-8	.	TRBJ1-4	CASSSMEGGMEEKLFF	TGTGCCAGCAGCTCGATGGAAGGGGGGATGGAGGAAAAACTGTTTTTT
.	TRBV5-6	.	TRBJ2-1	CASSLWGLANNEQFF	TGTGCCAGCAGCTTGTGGGGCTTAGCCAACAATGAGCAGTTCTTC
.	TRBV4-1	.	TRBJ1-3	CASSSRTGRSGNTIYF	TGCGCCAGCAGCTCCCGAACAGGGCGCTCTGGAAACACCATATATTTT
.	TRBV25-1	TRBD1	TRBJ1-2	CASSDPGTGGDGYTF	TGTGCCAGCAGTGACCCCGGGACAGGGGGCGATGGCTACACCTTC
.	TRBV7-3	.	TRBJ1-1	CASSSSPNTEAFF	TGTGCCAGCAGCTCCTCCCCGAACACTGAAGCTTTCTTT
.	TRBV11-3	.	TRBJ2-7	CASSLDSQGRTKTYEQYF	TGTGCCAGCAGCTTAGATTCCCAGGGCAGGACTAAAACCTACGAGCAGTACTTC
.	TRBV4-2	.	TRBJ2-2	CASSQGTAGELFF	TGTGCCAGCAGCCAAGGGACAGCCGGGGAGCTGTTTTTT
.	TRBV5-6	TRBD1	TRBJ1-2	CASSFGTGARGYTF	TGTGCCAGCAGCTTTGGGACAGGGGCTAGGGGCTACACCTTC
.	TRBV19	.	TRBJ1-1	CASSPIWYSEAFF	TGTGCCAGTAGCCCGATATGGTACTCTGAAGCTTTCTTT
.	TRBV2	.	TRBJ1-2	CASSDTRLGYTF	TGTGCCAGCAGTGATACCCGATTGGGCTACACCTTC
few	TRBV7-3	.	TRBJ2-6	CASSQYRLSGANVLTF	TGTGCCAGCAGCCAATACAGGCTCTCTGGGGCCAACGTCCTGACTTTC
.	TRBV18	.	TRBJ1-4	CASSPEDREKLFF	TGTGCCAGCTCACCTGAGGACAGAGAAAAACTGTTTTTT
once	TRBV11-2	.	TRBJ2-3	CASSLGGITDTQYF	TGTGCCAGCAGCTTAGGGGGGATCACAGATACGCAGTATTTT
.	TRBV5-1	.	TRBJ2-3	CASSGRGEADTQYF	TGCGCCAGCAGCGGTAGGGGGGAAGCAGATACGCAGTATTTT
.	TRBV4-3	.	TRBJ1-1	CASSQAGSLEAFF	TGCGCCAGCAGCCAAGCTGGAAGCCTTGAAGCTTTCTTT
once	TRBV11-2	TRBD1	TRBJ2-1	CASSSLGQTPGGEQFF	TGTGCCAGCAGCTCCTTGGGACAGACTCCTGGCGGAGAGCAGTTCTTC
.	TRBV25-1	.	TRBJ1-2	CASSEGGYYGYTF	TGTGCCAGCAGTGAGGGGGGTTACTATGGCTACACCTTC
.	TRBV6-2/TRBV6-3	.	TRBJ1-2	CASSDPPAGYGYTF	TGTGCCAGCAGCGATCCCCCAGCGGGCTATGGCTACACCTTC
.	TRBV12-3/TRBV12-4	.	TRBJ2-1	CASSLRGNEQFF	TGTGCCAGCAGTTTGAGAGGCAATGAGCAGTTCTTC
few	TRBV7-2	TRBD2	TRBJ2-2	CASSLQASGSTGELFF	TGTGCCAGCAGCTTACAGGCTAGCGGGAGCACCGGGGAGCTGTTTTTT
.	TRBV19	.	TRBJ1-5	CASTSPGGFSGQPQHF	TGTGCCAGTACCTCCCCCGGGGGCTTCTCTGGCCAGCCCCAGCATTTT
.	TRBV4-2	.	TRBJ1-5	CASSQENDFGFPQHF	TGTGCCAGCAGCCAAGAGAATGATTTCGGGTTTCCCCAGCATTTT
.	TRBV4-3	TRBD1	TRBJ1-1	CASSQDRWDREGGTWDTEAFF	TGCGCCAGCAGCCAAGATCGTTGGGACAGGGAAGGGGGGACCTGGGACACTGAAGCTTTCTTT
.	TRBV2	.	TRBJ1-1	CASRGGGTEAFF	TGTGCCAGCCGAGGGGGGGGGACTGAAGCTTTCTTT
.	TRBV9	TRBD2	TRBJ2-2	CASSLRDYPQGGELFF	TGTGCCAGCAGCCTCCGGGACTATCCTCAAGGGGGGGAGCTGTTTTTT
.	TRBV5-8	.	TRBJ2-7	CASRPLGSGLEGSYEQYF	TGTGCCAGCAGACCCCTTGGTTCAGGGCTAGAAGGCTCCTACGAGCAGTACTTC
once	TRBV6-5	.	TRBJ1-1	CASSHASEAFF	TGTGCCAGCAGCCACGCAAGCGAAGCTTTCTTT
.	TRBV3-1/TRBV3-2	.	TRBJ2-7	CASSQAGPIGVSYEQYF	TGTGCCAGCAGCCAGGCGGGGCCCATCGGGGTCTCCTACGAGCAGTACTTC
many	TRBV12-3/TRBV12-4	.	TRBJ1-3	CASIRGDTIYF	TGTGCCAGCATTCGAGGGGACACCATATATTTT
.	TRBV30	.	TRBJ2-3	CAWKVNTDTQYF	TGTGCCTGGAAAGTTAACACAGATACGCAGTATTTT
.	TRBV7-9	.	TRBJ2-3	CASSSWGSSTDTQYF	TGTGCCAGCAGCTCTTGGGGGTCGAGCACAGATACGCAGTATTTT
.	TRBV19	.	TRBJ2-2	CASTLRPPGASTGELFF	TGTGCCAGTACTCTAAGGCCCCCAGGGGCTAGCACCGGGGAGCTGTTTTTT
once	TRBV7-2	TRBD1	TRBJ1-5	CASSLDDRVYRPQHF	TGTGCCAGCAGCTTGGATGACAGGGTCTATCGGCCCCAGCATTTT
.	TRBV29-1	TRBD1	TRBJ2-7	CSVEPRDREGEQYF	TGCAGCGTTGAACCCCGGGACAGGGAAGGCGAGCAGTACTTC
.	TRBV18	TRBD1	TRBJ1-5	CASSPGTGGGSNQPQHF	TGTGCCAGCTCACCCGGGACAGGGGGCGGGAGCAATCAGCCCCAGCATTTT